The clone carrying this TCR beta chain showed up many times. A read error may explain this, as a much larger clone is one base away. The entry originates in a study of blood T cells in healthy people across ages. Germline-derived CDR1 and CDR2 are MGHRA and YSYEKL. V lost 0 bases, J lost 2 bases, and 11 bases lay in between. CDR3 length: 16 residues. The second PCR ran roughly 6 to 11 cycles with a sample-barcoded 5' primer and J-beta primers. MiXCR, run by TCRdb on the 5' RACE reads, gives a single entry per CDR3 protein. The table records fewer than 700,000 distinct CDR3 sequences, over 40% of them present only once.

Sequenced sample: blood. The TCR was taken from an older man in good health. The J gene is TRBJ2-4, the V gene TRBV4-1; either TRBD1 or TRBD2 may fit D (6 bases each). CDR3 coding DNA: TGCGCCAGCAGCCAAGAGGGGGGCGTATCCAAAAACATTCAGTACTTC. Its protein is CASSQEGGVSKNIQYF.